Below are 21 T cell receptor beta chains sequenced from a single sample in a study of type 1 regulatory T cells. Overall study findings and caveats: Type 1 regulatory T cells had a more restricted TCR repertoire than non-type 1 regulatory T cells.

Using its own MiXCR run on the reads, TCRdb lists one record per CDR3 protein. This sample has 60,000 to 75,000 distinct CDR3 sequences; roughly 20% occur once, and the top ten carry more than 6.5%. Their antigens remain unidentified. Material for sequencing was cultured type 1 regulatory T (Tr1) cells, either the whole culture or a sorted fraction (not recorded which). These receptors came from a human donor in good health.

The gene calls are TRBV7-9 and TRBJ2-2; 7 bases line up with TRBD2. CDR1 is SEHNR, CDR2 FQNEAQ, per germline (reference sequence). This CDR3 has 12 amino acids. Trimming took 7 bases from V and 7 from J; bases not matched to a gene: 3. The CDR3 protein is CASTGGFGELFF. CDR3 nucleotides: TGTGCCAGCACCGGGGGGTTCGGGGAGCTGTTTTTT.

The gene calls are TRBV7-6 and TRBJ2-3; TRBD2 might be the D (6 bases). Trimming took off 5 bases at V and 3 bases at J, with 15 bases between the two ends. Germline V gene lookup returns CDR1 SGHVS and CDR2 FNYEAQ. CDR3 length equals 15 residues. Written as DNA, the CDR3 is TGTGCCAGCAGCAATTCGGAGGGCTGGACAGATACGCAGTATTTT. This encodes CASSNSEGWTDTQYF.

This clonotype was recorded many times. This rearrangement joins TRBV5-5 to TRBJ1-1, with D maybe TRBD1 (6 bases). The V gene's germline CDR1 is SGHKS and CDR2 YYEKEE (reference sequence). Trimming took 2 bases from V and 3 from J, leaving 14 bases between them. This CDR3 is 15 amino acids long. CDR3: CASSLEQGLDTEAFF. CDR3 DNA sequence: TGTGCCAGCAGCTTAGAACAGGGTCTTGACACTGAAGCTTTCTTT.

This clonotype turned up a few times. This rearrangement joins TRBV25-1 to TRBJ2-5; D is perhaps TRBD1 or TRBD2 (6 bases each). The CDR3 runs to 13 residues. V lost 7 bases, J lost 4 bases, and 13 bases lay in between. Germline V CDR1 and CDR2: MGHDK, SYGVNS. CDR3 in DNA: TGTGCCAGCACTCCGGGGGCCGTAGAGACCCAGTACTTC. Its translation: CASTPGAVETQYF.

This clonotype was detected a few times. The rearrangement uses TRBV11-2 and TRBJ1-2; no firm D call. Deletions cut 10 bases from V and 4 bases from J, with 7 bases between. CDR1 is SGHAT, CDR2 FQNNGV, per germline. The CDR3 totals 10 residues. The CDR3 coding sequence is TGTGCCACGGGGAGCTATGGCTACACCTTC. Translating gives CATGSYGYTF.

This chain connects TRBV6-2 or TRBV6-3 to TRBJ1-1; D may be TRBD1 (6 bases). V was shortened by 4 bases and J by 1 base, with 10 bases between the two germline ends. The CDR3 is 14 residues long. Per the germline V gene, CDR1 is MNHEY and CDR2 is SVGEGT. DNA of the CDR3: TGTGCCAGCAGTTCCTTGGGACAGAACACTGAAGCTTTCTTT. Translation gives CASSSLGQNTEAFF.

This clonotype was counted ten times or more. The chain combines TRBV7-3 with TRBJ2-1; a possible D gene is TRBD2 (5 bases). The CDR3 covers 13 residues. The germline V gene encodes CDR1 SGHTA and CDR2 FQGTGA. V shed 5 bases and J shed 9 bases, with 14 bases lying between them. The CDR3, as DNA: TGTGCCAGCAGCCCCCACCTAGAGGGTGAGCAGTTCTTC. Residues: CASSPHLEGEQFF.

This clonotype showed up just a few times. The chain carries TRBV12-3 or TRBV12-4 and TRBJ2-5; the D call may be TRBD1 or TRBD2 (6 bases each). Between the trimmed V and J ends, which lost 4 bases and 5 bases, there was a span of 20 bases. The CDR3 sequence is 16 residues long. The CDR3 DNA follows: TGTGCCAGCAGTTCACGAATGGGGGCCGGGAGCGAGACCCAGTACTTC. As protein: CASSSRMGAGSETQYF.

This clonotype was counted a few times. The chain couples TRBV20-1 to TRBJ2-5; D is possibly TRBD1 (7 bases). Trimming shortened V by 6 bases and J by 2 bases, and 10 bases separated the two germline ends. CDR3 length: 12 amino acids. CDR1 DFQATT and CDR2 SNEGSKA come from the germline V gene (reference sequence). This CDR3 reads CSAQGGQETQYF. The CDR3 bases are TGCAGTGCCCAGGGGGGACAAGAGACCCAGTACTTC.

The table lists this clonotype with a few counts. The rearrangement links TRBV5-1 to TRBJ2-7; 9 bases match TRBD2. This CDR3 spans 15 amino acids. CDR1 and CDR2 (germline): SGHRS, YFSETQ. The V segment lost 4 bases and the J segment 6 bases; nucleotides outside the gene matches: 11. DNA for the CDR3: TGCGCCAGCAGCCCGCGGACTAGCGAGGTTGGCGAGCAGTACTTC. Its protein product is CASSPRTSEVGEQYF.

The chain has TRBV27 and TRBJ2-7; possible D gene TRBD1, 5 bases. V was cut by 6 bases and J by 2 bases, with 17 bases left in between. The CDR3 totals 15 residues. Germline values: CDR1 MNHEY, CDR2 SMNVEV (reference sequence). The CDR3 reads CASRLGAVNTYEQYF. The CDR3 DNA is TGTGCCAGCAGGTTAGGGGCGGTCAACACCTACGAGCAGTACTTC.

V usage is TRBV15 and J usage is TRBJ2-1, with D perhaps matching TRBD2 (6 bases). The CDR3 contains 16 residues. The ends were cut back, 8 bases at V and 0 bases at J, with 17 bases in the middle. The germline V gene has CDR1 LNHNV and CDR2 YYDKDF (reference sequence). The CDR3 coding sequence is TGTGCCACCGGCTCCCCCGGAGGGAGCTCCTACAATGAGCAGTTCTTC. Its translation is CATGSPGGSSYNEQFF.

The chain carries TRBV5-1 and TRBJ2-7; 7 bases are a match to TRBD1. Trimming removed 4 bases from V and 6 bases from J; junction bases left unmatched: 10. The V gene's germline CDR1 is SGHRS and CDR2 YFSETQ. The CDR3 has 14 residues. The CDR3 region is CASSARDSGVEQYF. The DNA for the CDR3 is TGCGCCAGCAGCGCCCGGGACAGTGGAGTCGAGCAGTACTTC.

This clonotype was observed at least ten times. This sequence joins TRBV2 and TRBJ2-7; no clear D. The germline V and J ends were trimmed by 5 bases and 2 bases, with 7 bases remaining between them. The length of the CDR3 is 12 residues. The V gene's germline CDR1 is SNHLY and CDR2 FYNNEI. The CDR3 spells CASSQDTYEQYF. DNA for the CDR3: TGTGCCAGCAGTCAGGATACCTACGAGCAGTACTTC.

At least ten counts were recorded for this clonotype. The V call is TRBV29-1, the J call TRBJ2-1; no firm D call. Germline V CDR1 and CDR2: SQVTM, ANQGSEA. The CDR3 runs 11 residues. The ends were cut back, 4 bases at V and 7 bases at J, with 8 bases in the middle. This chain's CDR3 is CSVGVTNEQFF. The CDR3 bases are TGCAGCGTTGGAGTGACTAATGAGCAGTTCTTC.

Only a few counts were recorded for this clonotype. The chain employs TRBV5-1 and TRBJ2-7, with 8 nucleotides matching TRBD1. Germline V gene lookup returns CDR1 SGHRS and CDR2 YFSETQ. The J segment lost 7 bases and the V segment lost 4 bases, leaving 7 bases of the junction unmatched. The CDR3 is made up of 13 amino acids. The CDR3 nucleotides read TGCGCCAGCAGCGTAACGACAGGGGAGGAGCAGTACTTC. Amino acid sequence: CASSVTTGEEQYF.

V is TRBV6-6 and J is TRBJ1-1; 7 bases fit TRBD1. This CDR3 is built from 13 residues. V was pared by 2 bases and J by 8 bases, with 5 bases of the junction left unmatched. CDR1 MNHNY and CDR2 SVGAGI come from the germline V gene (reference sequence). The chain's CDR3 is CASSYTTGAEAFF. The CDR3 DNA follows: TGTGCCAGCAGTTACACCACAGGGGCGGAAGCTTTCTTT.

In this sample, this clonotype turned up a few times. The chain carries TRBV6-2 or TRBV6-3 and TRBJ2-5; D unresolved. Germline lookup yields CDR1 MNHEY and CDR2 SVGEGT. Trimming took 6 bases from V and 3 from J, leaving 11 bases between them. The CDR3 contains 13 residues. As DNA, the CDR3 is TGTGCCAGCAGACCTTGGACGGAAGAGACCCAGTACTTC. Translated, it gives CASRPWTEETQYF.

A few counts support this clonotype. V gene TRBV7-3 combines with J gene TRBJ2-1; weak D call: TRBD2 (6 bases). The V gene's germline CDR1 is SGHTA and CDR2 FQGTGA. The V end lost 1 base, the J end lost 9 bases, and 16 bases lay between the germline ends. The CDR3 length is 15 residues. In DNA form, the CDR3 reads TGTGCCAGCAGCTTAAACCCGGGACTCGCAAGTGAGCAGTTCTTC. This translates into CASSLNPGLASEQFF.

In its sample, this clonotype was seen many times. V usage is TRBV29-1 and J usage is TRBJ2-7, with 8 bases lining up with TRBD1. Looked up from germline, CDR1 is SQVTM and CDR2 is ANQGSEA. This CDR3 comprises 11 residues. V was pared by 7 bases and J by 3 bases, with 2 bases of the junction left unmatched. The CDR3 sequence: CSAGTGYEQYF. As DNA, the CDR3 is TGCAGCGCTGGGACAGGCTACGAGCAGTACTTC.

In its sample, this clonotype ranks as medium-sized (0.01 to 0.1%). This chain links TRBV18 with TRBJ2-1, with D unclear. The length of the CDR3 is 14 residues. Germline values: CDR1 KGHSH, CDR2 LQKENI. V lost 1 base and J 6 bases, leaving 10 bases between the germline ends. The CDR3 protein is CASSPLERVNEQFF. The CDR3 DNA sequence: TGTGCCAGCTCACCACTCGAAAGGGTCAATGAGCAGTTCTTC.